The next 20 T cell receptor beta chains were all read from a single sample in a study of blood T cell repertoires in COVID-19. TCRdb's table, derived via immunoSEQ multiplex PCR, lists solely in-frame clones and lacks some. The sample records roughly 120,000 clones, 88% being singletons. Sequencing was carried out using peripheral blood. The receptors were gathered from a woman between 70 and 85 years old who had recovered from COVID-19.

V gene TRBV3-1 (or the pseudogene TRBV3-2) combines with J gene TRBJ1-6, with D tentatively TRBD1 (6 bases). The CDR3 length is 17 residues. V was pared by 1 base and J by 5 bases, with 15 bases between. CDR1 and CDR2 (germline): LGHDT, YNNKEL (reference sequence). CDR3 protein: CASSQVGRGQDNSPLHF. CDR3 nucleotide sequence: TGTGCCAGCAGCCAAGTAGGACGGGGACAAGATAATTCACCCCTCCACTTT.

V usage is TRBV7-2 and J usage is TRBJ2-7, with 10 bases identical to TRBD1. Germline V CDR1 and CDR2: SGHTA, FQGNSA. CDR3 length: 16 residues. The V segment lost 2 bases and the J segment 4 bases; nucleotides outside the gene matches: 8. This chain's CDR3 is CASSLQAPGQGYEQYF. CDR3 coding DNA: TGTGCCAGCAGCTTACAGGCTCCGGGACAGGGGTACGAGCAGTACTTC.

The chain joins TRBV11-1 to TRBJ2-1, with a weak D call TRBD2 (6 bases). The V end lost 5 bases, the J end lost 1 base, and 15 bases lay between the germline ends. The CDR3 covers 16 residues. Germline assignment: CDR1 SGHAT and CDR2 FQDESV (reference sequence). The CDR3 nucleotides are TGTGCCAGCAGCCGCTCGGGAGTCCCTTCCTACAATGAGCAGTTCTTC. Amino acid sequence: CASSRSGVPSYNEQFF.

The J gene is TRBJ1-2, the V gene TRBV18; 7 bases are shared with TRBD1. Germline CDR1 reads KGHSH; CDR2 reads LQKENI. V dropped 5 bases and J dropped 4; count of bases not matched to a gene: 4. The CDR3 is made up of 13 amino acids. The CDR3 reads CASSGTEFYGYTF. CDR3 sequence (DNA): TGTGCCAGCTCAGGGACAGAGTTCTATGGCTACACCTTC.

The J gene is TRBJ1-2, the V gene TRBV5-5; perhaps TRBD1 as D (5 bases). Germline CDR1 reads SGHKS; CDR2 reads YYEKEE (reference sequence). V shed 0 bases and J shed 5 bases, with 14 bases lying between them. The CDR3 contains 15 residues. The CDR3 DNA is TGTGCCAGCAGCTTGGCCTTGCCGGGACTTTATGGCTACACCTTC. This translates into CASSLALPGLYGYTF.

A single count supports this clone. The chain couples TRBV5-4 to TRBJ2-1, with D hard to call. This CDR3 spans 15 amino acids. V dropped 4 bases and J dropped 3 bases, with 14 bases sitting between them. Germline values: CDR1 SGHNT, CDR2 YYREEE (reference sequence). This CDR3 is CASSPGLGSYNEQFF. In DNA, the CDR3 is TGTGCCAGCAGCCCCGGGTTAGGAAGCTACAATGAGCAGTTCTTC.

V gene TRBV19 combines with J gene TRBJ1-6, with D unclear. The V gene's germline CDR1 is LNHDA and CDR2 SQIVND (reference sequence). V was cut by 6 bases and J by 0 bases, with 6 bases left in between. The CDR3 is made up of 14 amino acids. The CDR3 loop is CASRRDSYNSPLHF. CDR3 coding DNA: TGTGCCAGTAGACGGGACTCCTATAATTCACCCCTCCACTTT.

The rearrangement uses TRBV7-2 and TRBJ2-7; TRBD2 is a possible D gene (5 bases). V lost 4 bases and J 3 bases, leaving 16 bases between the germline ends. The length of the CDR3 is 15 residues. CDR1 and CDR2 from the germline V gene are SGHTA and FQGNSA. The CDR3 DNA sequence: TGTGCCAGCAGCTCAAGGGCAGGAGGACTCTACGAGCAGTACTTC. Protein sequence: CASSSRAGGLYEQYF.

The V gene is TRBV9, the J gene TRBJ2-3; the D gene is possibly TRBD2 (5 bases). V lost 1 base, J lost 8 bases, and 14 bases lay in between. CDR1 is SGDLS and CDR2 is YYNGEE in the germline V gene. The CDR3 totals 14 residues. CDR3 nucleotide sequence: TGTGCCAGCAGCGTAAGCCGCGAGGGTGGTACGCAGTATTTT. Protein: CASSVSREGGTQYF.

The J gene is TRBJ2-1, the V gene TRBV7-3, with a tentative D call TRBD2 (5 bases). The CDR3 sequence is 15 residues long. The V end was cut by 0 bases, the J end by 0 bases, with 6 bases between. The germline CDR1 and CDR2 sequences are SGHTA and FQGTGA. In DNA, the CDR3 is TGTGCCAGCAGCTTAACCGGGGACTCCTACAATGAGCAGTTCTTC. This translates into CASSLTGDSYNEQFF.

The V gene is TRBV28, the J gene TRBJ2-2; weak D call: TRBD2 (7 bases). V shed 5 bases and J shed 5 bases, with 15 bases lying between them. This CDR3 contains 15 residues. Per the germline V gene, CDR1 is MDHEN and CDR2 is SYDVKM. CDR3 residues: CASSPGGLGTGELFF. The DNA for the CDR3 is TGTGCCAGCAGTCCCGGGGGGCTGGGGACCGGGGAGCTGTTTTTT.

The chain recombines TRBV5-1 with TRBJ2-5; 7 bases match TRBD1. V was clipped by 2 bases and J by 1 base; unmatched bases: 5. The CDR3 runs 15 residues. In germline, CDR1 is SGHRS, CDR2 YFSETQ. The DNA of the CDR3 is TGCGCCAGCAGCTTCGGACAGGACTTCCAAGAGACCCAGTACTTC. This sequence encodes CASSFGQDFQETQYF.

CDR3 residues: CALAGTSGGGNEQFF. Here the CDR3 DNA reads TGTGCCTTGGCCGGGACTAGCGGAGGGGGGAATGAGCAGTTCTTC. V is TRBV30 and J is TRBJ2-1, with 11 bases lining up with TRBD2. The V gene end was trimmed by 7 bases and the J gene end by 7 bases; junction bases not matched to a gene: 12. CDR1 is GTSNPN and CDR2 is SVGIG in the germline V gene (reference sequence). The CDR3 length is 15 residues.

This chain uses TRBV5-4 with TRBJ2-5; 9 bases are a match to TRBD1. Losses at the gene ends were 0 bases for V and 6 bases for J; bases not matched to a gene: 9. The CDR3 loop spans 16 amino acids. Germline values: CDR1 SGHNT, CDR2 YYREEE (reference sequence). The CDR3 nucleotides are TGTGCCAGCAGCTTGGCCGGGGGGACAGGGTTAAAGACCCAGTACTTC. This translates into CASSLAGGTGLKTQYF. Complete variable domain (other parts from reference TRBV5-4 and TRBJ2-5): ETGVTQSPTHLIKTRGQQVTLRCSSQSGHNTVSWYQQALGQGPQFIFQYYREEENGRGNFPPRFSGLQFPNYSSELNVNALELDDSALYLCASSLAGGTGLKTQYFGPGTRLLVL.

The CDR3 here is CASSPRGPSPLHF. The CDR3 nucleotides read TGTGCCAGCAGCCCTAGAGGTCCTTCACCCCTCCACTTT. The chain recombines TRBV9 with TRBJ1-6, with D uncertain. This CDR3 has 13 residues. Germline loops: CDR1 SGDLS, CDR2 YYNGEE. The V gene lost 4 bases and the J gene lost 9 bases, with 11 bases spanning the gap.

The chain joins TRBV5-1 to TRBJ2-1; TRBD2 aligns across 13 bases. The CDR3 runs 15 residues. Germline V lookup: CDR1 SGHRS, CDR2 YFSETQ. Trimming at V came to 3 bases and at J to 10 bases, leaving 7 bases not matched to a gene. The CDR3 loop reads CASSSGTSGVGEQFF. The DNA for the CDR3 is TGCGCCAGCAGCTCCGGGACTAGCGGGGTGGGGGAGCAGTTCTTC. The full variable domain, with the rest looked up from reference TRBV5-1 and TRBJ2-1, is KAGVTQTPRYLIKTRGQQVTLSCSPISGHRSVSWYQQTPGQGLQFLFEYFSETQRNKGNFPGRFSGRQFSNSRSEMNVSTLELGDSALYLCASSSGTSGVGEQFFGPGTRLTVL.

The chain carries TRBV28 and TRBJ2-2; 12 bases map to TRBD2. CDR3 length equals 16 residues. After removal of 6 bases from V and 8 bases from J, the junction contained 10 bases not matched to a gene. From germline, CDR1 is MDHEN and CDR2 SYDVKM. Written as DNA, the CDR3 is TGTGCCAGCAGCACCGCTAGCGGGAGGGCCTGGGGGGAGCTGTTTTTT. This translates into CASSTASGRAWGELFF.

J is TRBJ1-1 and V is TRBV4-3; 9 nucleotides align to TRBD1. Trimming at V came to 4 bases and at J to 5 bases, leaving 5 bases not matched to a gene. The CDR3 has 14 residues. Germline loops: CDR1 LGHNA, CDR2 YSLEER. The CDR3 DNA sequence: TGCGCCAGCAGCCCCCGACAGGGGGAGACTGAAGCTTTCTTT. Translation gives CASSPRQGETEAFF.

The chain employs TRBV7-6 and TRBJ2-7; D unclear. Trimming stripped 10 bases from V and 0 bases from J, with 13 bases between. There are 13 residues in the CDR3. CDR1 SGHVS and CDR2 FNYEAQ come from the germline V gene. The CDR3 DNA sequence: TGTGCCACCTCCGGCCCTAGCTCCTACGAGCAGTACTTC. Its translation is CATSGPSSYEQYF.

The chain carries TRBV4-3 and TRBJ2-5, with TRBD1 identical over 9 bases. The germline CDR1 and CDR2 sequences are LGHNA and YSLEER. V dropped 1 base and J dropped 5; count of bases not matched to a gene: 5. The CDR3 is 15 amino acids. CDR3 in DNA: TGCGCCAGCAGCCAAGCCCCGACAGGGGGGGAGACCCAGTACTTC. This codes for CASSQAPTGGETQYF.